This entry features one TCR beta chain sequence. Antigen: not known. This entry belongs to a study of T cell repertoires in cytomegalovirus infection. On the study more broadly: Public TCR beta signatures were indicative of both CMV infection and a matching HLA type. Study-wide results and limits: CMV carriers with the relevant HLA were identified by cumulative public TCR beta family frequency. What dominated the ex vivo response were HLA-C-restricted CMV-specific TCR beta clonotypes.

TCRdb reanalysed the reads using MiXCR and keeps one entry per CDR3 protein. The table includes 600,000 to 800,000 distinct CDR3 sequences, roughly a quarter detected once. V was clipped by 4 bases and J by 2 bases, with 12 bases between them. From germline, CDR1 is SGHVS and CDR2 FNYEAQ. The CDR3 consists of 14 residues. The source material was CD8+ T cells from PBMCs. The gene calls are TRBV7-6 and TRBJ2-7; no reliable D call. This receptor was taken from a human donor in good health (CMV status not recorded). Some clones in this sample may be carry-over from other donors' samples. In nucleotides, the CDR3 is TGTGCCAGCAGCTCATCGGCGGCAGCCTACGAGCAGTACTTC. The encoded protein is CASSSSAAAYEQYF. Combining the CDR3 with reference TRBV7-6 and TRBJ2-7 gives the whole variable domain GAGVSQSPRYKVTKRGQDVALRCDPISGHVSLYWYRQALGQGPEFLTYFNYEAQQDKSGLPNDRFSAERPEGSISTLTIQRTEQRDSAMYRCASSSSAAAYEQYFGPGTRLTVT.